This entry describes one TCR beta chain. This clonotype was detected ten times or more. The antigen this receptor binds is unknown. Base qualities are not provided; no much larger clone lies one nucleotide away. The junction carries 9 bases between V and J, which are trimmed by 2 bases and 5 bases respectively. Its CDR3 holds 13 amino acids, cysteine through phenylalanine. Left in the record is the CDR3 DNA by itself, 39 bases read in frame from the first base. From the germline V gene, CDR1 is KGHSH and CDR2 is LQKENI. This entry comes from a study of T cells in Graves' hyperthyroidism and ophthalmopathy (dated by TCRdb to about 2019). Study-level background: Peripheral blood was collected at initial diagnosis, before any treatment. The paper reports TCR Vbeta CDR3 sequencing of about 140 peripheral blood samples: around 45 ophthalmopathy, over 70 hyperthyroidism and some 17 progressor patients. Once sampling was done, hyperthyroidism patients were given methimazole at a starting dose of 30 mg daily, whereas ophthalmopathy patients were given high-dose intravenous methylprednisolone. In addition, the study compared T-cell repertoires in thyroid tissue and in blood from six Graves' hyperthyroidism patients. The approximately 98 discovery patients were randomly divided into training and test sets at a 7:3 ratio. TCR V-J signatures able to tell the groups apart were searched for in a discovery cohort of 90 to 100 patients, of whom over 40 had Graves' ophthalmopathy and roughly 58 had stable Graves' hyperthyroidism. Prospective prediction of ophthalmopathy was tested in an independent validation cohort of fewer than 20 hyperthyroidism patients and approximately 17 patients who later progressed to ophthalmopathy. Paper-wide results and their limitations: Most expanded thyroid clonotypes (frequency above 0.001) were also found in blood, which suggests that blood repertoires may mirror thyroid immune responses. Ophthalmopathy was separated from stable hyperthyroidism by a 13 V-J signature model, with 85% to 90% sensitivity and roughly 84% specificity obtained in cross-validation and 80%/75% obtained in testing. In validation, the model predicted progression to ophthalmopathy with approximately 70% sensitivity and 72% to 85% specificity, a median of around six months before onset. No statistical method was used to set the sample size in advance, and investigators knew the group allocation.

TCR beta CDR3 regions were amplified from RNA transcripts. The TCR CDR3 was subjected to a first round of RT-PCR using the HTBI primer set and the Qiagen OneStep RT-PCR kit. Libraries were constructed in a second round of multiplex PCR, after which size selection and purification were performed. Paired-end sequencing of the libraries was performed with 100 bp reads on an Illumina HiSeq2000. Turning to the authors' computational methods: SOAPnuke was used to process the raw data, removing reads that contained adapters or uncalled bases, had a mean Phred below 15, or lacked an exact match to the constant primer or identifier. COPE v1.2.5 was used to merge the high-quality paired reads, and each unique nucleotide sequence was defined as a clonotype. Clonotypes were aligned to IMGT TRBV, TRBD and TRBJ reference segments using MiTCR v1.1. The analysis was restricted to V-J combinations with a frequency above 0.0001, which together covered 98% to 99.2% of the repertoires. The TCS score was defined as F50 (clonal expansion) divided by E x V (chaos), with BLOSUM62-based TCRdist calculated between CDR3 peptides within each V-J. Welch's t-statistics and random forest reduced around 550 V-J features to fewer than 15, which were used in a naive Bayes classifier (R e1071). TCRdb trimmed public reads at Q25 via fastp, called clones via MiXCR and kept in-frame beta chains. Each record represents a unique CDR3 protein, reported with the most common genes and DNA among its rows. These V and J calls rely on TCRdb rather than the paper's analysis. The table for this sample lists 300,000 to 500,000 distinct CDR3 sequences; about 15% of them were counted only once. In total, the top ten clones hold roughly 33% of the sample.

Stable Graves' hyperthyroidism was defined as no progression to ophthalmopathy during 18 months of follow-up. The hyperthyroidism patients were between 18 and 65 years old and newly diagnosed, with a disease duration of less than 2 months. Exclusion was applied to patients with uncontrolled infections, other autoimmune diseases, pregnancy or lactation. Diagnoses relied on clinical symptoms, serum thyroxine and TRAb, thyroid ultrasound and orbital computed tomography. Ficoll-Paque density gradient centrifugation was used to isolate PBMCs from 10 ml of fresh peripheral blood. Total RNA was extracted with Trizol reagent, and quality was checked on an Agilent 2100 Bioanalyzer.

What was sequenced was blood. The clonotype comes from a woman aged 30 to 39 with Graves' hyperthyroidism. The sequence joins TRBV18 to TRBJ1-1, with the D gene not confidently named. The CDR3 reads as follows: CASSPGVSTEAFF. Read as DNA, the sequence is TGTGCCAGCTCACCAGGGGTTTCGACTGAAGCTTTCTTT. When the CDR3 is completed using the reference TRBV18 and TRBJ1-1 genes on either side, the full variable domain is NAGVMQNPRHLVRRRGQEARLRCSPMKGHSHVYWYRQLPEEGLKFMVYLQKENIIDESGMPKERFSAEFPKEGPSILRIQQVVRGDSAAYFCASSPGVSTEAFFGQGTRLTVV.